This TCR beta chain was profiled in a study of shared clonotypes between healthy human individuals. Overall study: The people who gave samples were a couple of women and a few men aged 18 to 49. The study, taken as a whole, reports: Rarefaction gave evidence that sorted-subset sequencing remained incomplete despite large depth.

The sample holds one count of this clone. The antigen is undetermined. At the deep level, the assay was run. Produced via immunoSEQ multiplex PCR; TCRdb's table is partial and in-frame only. Of millions of clones listed, about 95% are singletons. It was CD45RO-negative cells, positively selected for CCR7, that made up naive CD8 cells, with terminally differentiated effector memory CD45RA+ cells excluded. Trimming left V 3 bases short and J 1 base short, with 15 bases between. The CDR3 is 17 residues long. Germline assignment: CDR1 ENHRY and CDR2 SYGVKD. The sequence came from a man younger than 35 in good health. Material: naive CD8+ T cells sorted from blood. V is TRBV10-3 and J is TRBJ1-4, with unresolved D. CDR3 in DNA: TGTGCCATCAGTGATGGTCCCCTCGGGAAAACTAATGAAAAACTGTTTTTT. Translating it yields CAISDGPLGKTNEKLFF.